The T cell receptor beta chain described here comes from a study of HIV-infected patients and healthy controls (dated by TCRdb to the mid-2010s). Looking at the study overall: Although they stayed below normal ranges, CD4 counts in about 85% of the 16 patients rose modestly but significantly after three months of therapy. CD8 counts did not change consistently during early therapy, while the CD4:CD8 ratio increased slightly. The question the study tested was whether immune perturbation and reconstitution could be captured by deep TCR repertoire sequencing of small blood samples from HIV patients. Patients exhibited no overall T-cell lymphocytopenia, and total CDR3 counts per chain were not significantly different from those of controls. Viral load became undetectable in about 75% of the 16 patients by the second bleed and in all patients after a further year of therapy.

What the work shows at the level of the full study, not this receptor alone: Treated samples reflected only two to four months of therapy, arguably too short to observe immune reconstitution given low adult thymic output. Slight age and sex profile differences between the study cohorts did not explain the observed diversity differences. Compared with untreated HIV+ repertoires, healthy control repertoires had roughly threefold more distinct CDR3s and higher Shannon diversity. Healthy controls shared more CDR3s between individuals than HIV+ patients, by Jaccard index and by count of highly shared sequences. In size-matched repertoire data, the apparent post-therapy recovery of the Gini index in HIV-infected patients was not replicated. Pairing of alpha and beta chains was not determined in the samples. Processing was restricted to sixteen HIV-infected individuals, which the authors judged to be a major constraint on the generalizability of the findings. The dynamics of distinct T-cell subpopulations could not be separated, and sequencing depth was restricted, because whole blood was used. Most CMV-associated CDR3s became more frequent during therapy, although their change was not significant, whereas HIV-associated CDR3s showed a significant decrease in frequency. MAIT cell alpha-chain CDR3s were present at high frequency in healthy controls but severely depleted in HIV+ repertoires. The study did not determine donor HLA types. Oligoclonality may be reflected in the significantly higher mean Gini indices of HIV-infected repertoires compared with controls. Eight alpha and eight beta V genes showed significantly different mean usage between HIV-infected patients and controls. Rare events from HIV-infected data received too much weight under size-matching, and comparisons were complicated by unequal numbers of distinct sequences between patients and controls.

Follow-up blood was drawn from HIV-infected patients roughly three months, about 14 weeks, after the initiation of antiretroviral therapy. Whole blood was used without fractionating the cells, so the repertoire represented all peripheral T cells without sorting. For RNA extraction, roughly 2.5 ml of peripheral blood was collected into Tempus tubes. Patients with febrile or AIDS-related illness, tumors, hepatitis B or C coinfection, immunomodulatory therapy, recent vaccination or treatment interruptions were excluded from enrollment. Residual genomic DNA was removed with the TURBO-DNase kit and globin mRNA was depleted with GLOBINclear. CDR1 is given as MNHEY and CDR2 as SVGAGI, both from the germline V gene. Reading from cysteine to phenylalanine, the CDR3 counts 16 amino acids. Only the CDR3 region is kept as DNA, spanning 48 bases read in frame from base 1. Trimming takes 2 bases off V and 0 bases off J; junction bases not matched to a gene: 7.

This clonotype was counted at least ten times. Its specific antigen is unknown. Base qualities are not at hand, and no much larger clone is one base apart. Using SuperScript III with primers targeting the alpha and beta constant regions, 400 to 550 ng of RNA was reverse transcribed. Separate alpha and beta chain libraries were made by chain-specific third strand synthesis with multiplexing indices. The protocol used a single primer pair to amplify all rearrangements within a chain, which avoided primer bias, and attached molecular barcodes to each cDNA molecule. The SP2 sequencing primer site and a random hexamer were carried on a 5' RACE adapter, to which purified cDNA was joined by T4 RNA Ligase 1. Second strand synthesis was performed with Phusion polymerase and primed from the SP2 site, and slow temperature ramps were applied to favor optimal annealing. Two random hexamer sequences, both added before amplification and joined together, made up the 12-nucleotide barcode of each molecule. An amplification PCR of about 20 cycles with P5s and P7 primers came after a short first PCR that had added P5 and P7 adapter elements plus a second index. The libraries went through approximately 26 PCR cycles in total, were quantified on a Qubit, were sized on a Bioanalyzer, and were diluted to roughly 4 nM. Normalized libraries were sequenced on an Illumina MiSeq with 2 x 250 paired-end kits. Reverse transcription reactions underwent purification over MinElute columns, with elution into around 9.9 ul Tris-Cl. The adapter ligations were run for 20 to 25 hours at 16 degrees C, and AMPure XP beads at a 1:1 ratio were afterwards used to clean them. On the authors' methods: Demultiplexed FASTQ files were processed with a modified Decombinator by which V, J, insert and barcode information was output. Any sequence that shared a barcode yet differed from the dominant sequence was discarded as an error, and the number of original cDNA molecules was estimated by counting barcodes clustered at Levenshtein distance 3. For downstream analyses, the R packages ineq, vegan, igraph and RCytoscape were used, along with IMGT nomenclature and CDR3 definitions. The authors computed V gene usage over distinct sequences and counted each TCR a single time to avoid skew from clonal expansion. Unique CDR3 amino acid sequences within a donor were connected in similarity networks whenever two sequences differed by a single Levenshtein edit. Published HIV-specific CDR3s (around 92 alpha, 702 beta) and CMV-specific CDR3s (under 14 alpha, more than 250 beta) were assembled and queried against the repertoires. Lower sequence numbers were not the cause of the decreased diversity in patients, as random subsampling to size-matched repertoires showed. TCRdb ran its own pipeline on the public reads, namely fastp trimming at Q25 and MiXCR clone calling, and kept in-frame beta chains. For every CDR3 protein sequence, its rows merge into one entry that carries the most common genes and DNA. TCRdb's processing, not the authors' own work, is the source of the V and J calls. Across this sample there are some 8,600 distinct CDR3 sequences, with roughly 9.1% seen only once. The ten biggest clones cover about 10% of the sample.

The receptor comes from an adult with HIV infection. Sample: blood, taken during antiretroviral therapy. The rearrangement combines TRBV6-5 with TRBJ2-7; TRBD2 aligns with 7 central bases. The CDR3: CASSYRTRTSSYEQYF. The DNA sequence follows: TGTGCCAGCAGTTACCGGACTAGGACCAGCTCCTACGAGCAGTACTTC.